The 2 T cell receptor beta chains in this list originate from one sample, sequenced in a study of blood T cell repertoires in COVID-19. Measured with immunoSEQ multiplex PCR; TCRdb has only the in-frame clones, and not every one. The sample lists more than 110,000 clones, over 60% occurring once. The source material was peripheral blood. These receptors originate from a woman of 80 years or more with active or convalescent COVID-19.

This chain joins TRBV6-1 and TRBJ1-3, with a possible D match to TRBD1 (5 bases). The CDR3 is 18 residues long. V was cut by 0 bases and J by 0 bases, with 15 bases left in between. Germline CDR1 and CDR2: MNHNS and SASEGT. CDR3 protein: CASSEARVGASSGNTIYF. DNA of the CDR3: TGTGCCAGCAGTGAAGCGCGTGTAGGGGCCAGCTCTGGAAACACCATATATTTT.

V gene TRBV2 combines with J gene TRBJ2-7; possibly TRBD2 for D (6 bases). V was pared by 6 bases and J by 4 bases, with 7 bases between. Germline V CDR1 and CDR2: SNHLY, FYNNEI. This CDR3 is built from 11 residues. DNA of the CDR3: TGTGCCAGCAGGGAGGGATACGAGCAGTACTTC. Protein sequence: CASREGYEQYF.